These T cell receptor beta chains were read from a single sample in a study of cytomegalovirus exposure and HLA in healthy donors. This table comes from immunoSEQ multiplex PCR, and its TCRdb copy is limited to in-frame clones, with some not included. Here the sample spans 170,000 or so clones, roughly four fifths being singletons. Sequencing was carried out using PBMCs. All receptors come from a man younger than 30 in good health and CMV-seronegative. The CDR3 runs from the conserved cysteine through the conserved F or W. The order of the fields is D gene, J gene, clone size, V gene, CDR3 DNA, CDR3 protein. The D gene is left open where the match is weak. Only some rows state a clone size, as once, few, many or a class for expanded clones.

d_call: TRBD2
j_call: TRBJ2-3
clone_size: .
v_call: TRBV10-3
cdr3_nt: TGTGCCATCAGTGGGACTAGCCGTGCTAGCACAGATACGCAGTATTTT
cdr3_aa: CAISGTSRASTDTQYF

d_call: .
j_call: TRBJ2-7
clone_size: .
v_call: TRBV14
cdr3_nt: TGTGCCAGCAGCCAAGATGCGAATTCCGACGAGCAGTACTTC
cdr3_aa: CASSQDANSDEQYF

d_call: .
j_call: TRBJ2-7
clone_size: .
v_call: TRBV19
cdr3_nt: TGTGCCAGTAGTATCACGGTGAACTCCTACGAGCAGTACTTC
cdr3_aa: CASSITVNSYEQYF

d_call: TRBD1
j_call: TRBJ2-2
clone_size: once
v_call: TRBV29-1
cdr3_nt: TGCAGCGTTGAGGGACAGGGAGGTCCCGGGGAGCTGTTTTTT
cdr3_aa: CSVEGQGGPGELFF

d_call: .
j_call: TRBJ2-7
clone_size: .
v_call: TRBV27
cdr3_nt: TGTGCCAGCAGTTTAACAGGTTACTACGAGCAGTACTTC
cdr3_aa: CASSLTGYYEQYF

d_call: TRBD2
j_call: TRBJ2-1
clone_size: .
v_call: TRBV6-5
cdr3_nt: TGTGCCAGCAGTTTTCGACTAGCGGAAGCTCTTAATGAGCAGTTCTTC
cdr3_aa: CASSFRLAEALNEQFF

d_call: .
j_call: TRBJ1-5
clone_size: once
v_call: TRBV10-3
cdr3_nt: TGTGCCATCAGTGCCAGGGGTTATAGCAATCAGCCCCAGCATTTT
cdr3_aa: CAISARGYSNQPQHF

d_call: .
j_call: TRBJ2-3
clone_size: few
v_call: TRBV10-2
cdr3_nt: TGCGCCAGCAGTGCAACAGATACGCAGTATTTT
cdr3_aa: CASSATDTQYF

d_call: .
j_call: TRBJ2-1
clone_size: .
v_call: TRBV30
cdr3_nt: TGTGCCTGGAGCGGGAGAAGCTTCTACAATGAGCAGTTCTTC
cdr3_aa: CAWSGRSFYNEQFF

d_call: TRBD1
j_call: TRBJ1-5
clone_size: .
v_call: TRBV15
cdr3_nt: TGTGCCACCAGCACGAAGTGGGACAGAGCCAATCAGCCCCAGCATTTT
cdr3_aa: CATSTKWDRANQPQHF

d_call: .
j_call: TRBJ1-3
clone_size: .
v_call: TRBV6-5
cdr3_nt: TGTGCCAGCAGTTACTCTTCCAGGGGCGAACGAAACACCATATATTTT
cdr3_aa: CASSYSSRGERNTIYF

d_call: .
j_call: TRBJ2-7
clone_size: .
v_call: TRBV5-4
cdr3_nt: TGTGCCAGCAGCTTGGAGGGGCGCGAGCAGTACTTC
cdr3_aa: CASSLEGREQYF

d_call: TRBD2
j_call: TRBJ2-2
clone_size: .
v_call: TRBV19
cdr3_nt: TGTGCCAGTAGCCGAGCGGGAGGGCCGAACACCGGGGAGCTGTTTTTT
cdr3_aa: CASSRAGGPNTGELFF

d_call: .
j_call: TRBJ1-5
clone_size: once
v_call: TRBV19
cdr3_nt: TGTGCCAGTAGTTCGGGGGGCTTTCAGCCCCAGCATTTT
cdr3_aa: CASSSGGFQPQHF

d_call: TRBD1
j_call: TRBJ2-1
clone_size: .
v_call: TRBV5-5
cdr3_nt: TGTGCCAGCAGCGGCCGGACAGGATTATCCTACAATGAGCAGTTCTTC
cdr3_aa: CASSGRTGLSYNEQFF

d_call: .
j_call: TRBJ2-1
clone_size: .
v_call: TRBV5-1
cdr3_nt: TGCGCCAGCAGCCCCAGGTCGGCTTCCTACAATGAGCAGTTCTTC
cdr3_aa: CASSPRSASYNEQFF